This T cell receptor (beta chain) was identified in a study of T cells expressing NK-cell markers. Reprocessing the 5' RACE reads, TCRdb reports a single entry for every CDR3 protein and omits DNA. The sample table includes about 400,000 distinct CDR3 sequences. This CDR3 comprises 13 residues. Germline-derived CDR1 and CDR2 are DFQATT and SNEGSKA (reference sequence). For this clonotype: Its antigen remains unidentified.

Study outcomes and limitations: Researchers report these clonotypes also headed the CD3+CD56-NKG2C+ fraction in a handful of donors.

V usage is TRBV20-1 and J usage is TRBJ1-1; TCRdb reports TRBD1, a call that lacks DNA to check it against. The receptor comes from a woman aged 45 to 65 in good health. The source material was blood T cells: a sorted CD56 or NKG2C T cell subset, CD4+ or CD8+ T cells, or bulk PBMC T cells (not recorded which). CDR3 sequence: CSGSGDRGTEAFF.